This TCR beta chain was recovered during a study of blood T cell repertoires in COVID-19. Across the study: COVID-19 samples from acute and convalescent phases originated in the United States, Italy and Spain. PBMCs, B-cell-depleted T cells, or T cells were the source of the cDNA or gDNA that made up the material.

Per the authors' pipeline: Amplification with reference gene primers provided the estimates of nucleated cell counts. Sequencing used immunoSEQ multiplex PCR; TCRdb keeps in-frame clones, though not all of them. V and J calls and clone size are those listed in that table; D and trimming were worked out from the DNA. The data show approximately 58,000 clones, about 81% seen once. From germline, CDR1 is ENHRY and CDR2 SYGVKD. The CDR3 is 15 residues long. V lost 4 bases to trimming and J lost 1 base, with 13 bases between them. This clone was found a few times. Patients at the Seattle site were enrolled during active infection and followed longitudinally.

The sequence came from a man aged 60 to 75 with COVID-19, enrolled during active disease. The J gene is TRBJ1-1, the V gene TRBV10-3, with D possibly TRBD1 on 6 matching bases. Specimen: peripheral blood. CDR3 loop: CAISGRGQENTEAFF. DNA for the CDR3: TGTGCCATCAGTGGCAGGGGACAAGAGAACACTGAAGCTTTCTTT.